The 3 T cell receptor beta chains reported below all come from one sample, sequenced in a study of beta chain features in type 1 diabetes. Expressed TCRB transcripts got sequenced, as all isolated RNA was reverse transcribed. Clones were read by immunoSEQ multiplex PCR, and TCRdb kept only the in-frame ones, dropping some. The sample consists of 550,000 to 850,000 clones, roughly 13% of them appearing once. What these receptors recognize is not known. Study findings and constraints: The study found moderately but significantly shorter TCRB CDR3s in all four CD4+ subsets of Type 1 diabetes patients.

Sequencing was done on a sample of naive CD4+ T cells from blood. Receptor source: a man between 18 and 29 years old with type 1 diabetes.

This clone was counted between two and nine times. The chain joins TRBV29-1 to TRBJ2-1; 11 bases map to TRBD2. CDR1 and CDR2 (germline): SQVTM, ANQGSEA. The CDR3 extends over 13 amino acids. The junction had 5 bases not matched to a gene; V was cut back by 7 bases and J by 6 bases. Here the CDR3 reads CSASSGGFNEQFF. In nucleotides, the CDR3 is TGCAGCGCTTCTAGCGGGGGGTTCAATGAGCAGTTCTTC.

The chain employs TRBV10-3 and TRBJ2-3; TRBD1 or TRBD2 may be the D gene (5 bases each). The CDR3 sequence is 13 residues long. V gave up 3 bases and J gave up 2 bases, with 6 bases separating them. CDR1 and CDR2 (germline): ENHRY, SYGVKD. CDR3 sequence (DNA): TGTGCCATCAGTGACGGGGCCACAGATACGCAGTATTTT. Protein sequence: CAISDGATDTQYF.

There are a few counts of this clone. This chain uses TRBV5-4 with TRBJ1-2, with 8 bases identical to TRBD1. There are 14 residues in the CDR3. CDR1 is SGHNT, CDR2 YYREEE, per germline (reference sequence). The J segment lost 3 bases and the V segment lost 4 bases, leaving 5 bases of the junction unmatched. CDR3 DNA: TGTGCCAGCAGCATACAGGGGGTCGACTATGGCTACACCTTC. Translated, it gives CASSIQGVDYGYTF.